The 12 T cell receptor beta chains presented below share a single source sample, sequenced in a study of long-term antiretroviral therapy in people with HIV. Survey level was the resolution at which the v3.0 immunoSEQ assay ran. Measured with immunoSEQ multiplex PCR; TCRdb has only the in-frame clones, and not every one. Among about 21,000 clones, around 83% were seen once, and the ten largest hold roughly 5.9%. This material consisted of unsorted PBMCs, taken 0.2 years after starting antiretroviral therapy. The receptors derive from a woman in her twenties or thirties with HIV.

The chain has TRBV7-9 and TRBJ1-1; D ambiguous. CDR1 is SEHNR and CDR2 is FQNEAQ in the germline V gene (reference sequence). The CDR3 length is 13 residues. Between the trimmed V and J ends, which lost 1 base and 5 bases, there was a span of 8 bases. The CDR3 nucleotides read TGTGCCAGCAGCTTAGATGGCGGGACTGAAGCTTTCTTT. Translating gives CASSLDGGTEAFF.

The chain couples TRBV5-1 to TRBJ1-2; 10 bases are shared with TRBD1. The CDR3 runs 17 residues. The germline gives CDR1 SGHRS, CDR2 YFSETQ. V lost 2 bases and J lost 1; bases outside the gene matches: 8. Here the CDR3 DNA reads TGCGCCAGCAGCTTACGGACAGGGGGGAAGGATAACTATGGCTACACCTTC. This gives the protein CASSLRTGGKDNYGYTF.

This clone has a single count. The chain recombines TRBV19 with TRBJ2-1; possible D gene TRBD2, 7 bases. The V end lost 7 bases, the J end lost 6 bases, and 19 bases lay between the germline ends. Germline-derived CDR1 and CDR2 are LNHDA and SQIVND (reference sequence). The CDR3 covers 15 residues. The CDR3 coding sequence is TGTGCCAGTACTCCCCGCGAGGGGGGGCGCAATGAGCAGTTCTTC. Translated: CASTPREGGRNEQFF.

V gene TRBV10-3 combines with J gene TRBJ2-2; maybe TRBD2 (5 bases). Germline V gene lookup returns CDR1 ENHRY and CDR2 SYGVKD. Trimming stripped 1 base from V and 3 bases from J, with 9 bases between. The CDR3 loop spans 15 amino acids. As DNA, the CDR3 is TGTGCCATCAGTGAGTTGACCGGGGACACCGGGGAGCTGTTTTTT. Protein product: CAISELTGDTGELFF.

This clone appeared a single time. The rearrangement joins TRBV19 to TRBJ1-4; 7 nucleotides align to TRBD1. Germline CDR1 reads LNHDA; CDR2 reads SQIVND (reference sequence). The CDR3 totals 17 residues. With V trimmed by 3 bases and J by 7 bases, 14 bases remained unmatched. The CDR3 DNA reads TGTGCCAGTAGTATCGACAGGGTGTCAGTAATAGGTGAAAAACTGTTTTTT. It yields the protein CASSIDRVSVIGEKLFF.

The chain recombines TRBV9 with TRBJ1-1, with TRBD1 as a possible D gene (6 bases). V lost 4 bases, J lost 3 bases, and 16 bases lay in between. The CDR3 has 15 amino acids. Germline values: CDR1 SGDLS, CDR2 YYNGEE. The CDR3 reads CASSPRGQVDTEAFF. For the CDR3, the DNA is TGTGCCAGCAGCCCGAGGGGACAAGTGGACACTGAAGCTTTCTTT.

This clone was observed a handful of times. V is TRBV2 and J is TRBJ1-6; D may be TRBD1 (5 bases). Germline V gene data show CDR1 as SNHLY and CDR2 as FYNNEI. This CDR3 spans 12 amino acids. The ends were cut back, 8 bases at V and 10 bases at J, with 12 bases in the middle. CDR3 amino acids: CASRRGTSPLHF. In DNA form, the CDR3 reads TGTGCCAGCCGACGGGGGACCTCACCCCTCCACTTT.

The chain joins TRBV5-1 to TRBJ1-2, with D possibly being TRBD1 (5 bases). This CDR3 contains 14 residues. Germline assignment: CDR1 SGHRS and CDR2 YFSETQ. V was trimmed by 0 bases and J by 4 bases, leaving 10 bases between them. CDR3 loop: CASSLDDRSYGYTF. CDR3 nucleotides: TGCGCCAGCAGCTTGGACGACAGATCCTATGGCTACACCTTC. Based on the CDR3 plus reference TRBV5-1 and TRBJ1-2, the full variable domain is KAGVTQTPRYLIKTRGQQVTLSCSPISGHRSVSWYQQTPGQGLQFLFEYFSETQRNKGNFPGRFSGRQFSNSRSEMNVSTLELGDSALYLCASSLDDRSYGYTFGSGTRLTVV.

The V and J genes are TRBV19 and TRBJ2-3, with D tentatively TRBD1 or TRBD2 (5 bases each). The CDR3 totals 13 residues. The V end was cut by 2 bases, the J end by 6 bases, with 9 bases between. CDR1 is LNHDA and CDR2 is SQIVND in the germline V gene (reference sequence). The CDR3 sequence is CASSIRGRDTQYF. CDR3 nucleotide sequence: TGTGCCAGTAGTATACGGGGCAGGGATACGCAGTATTTT. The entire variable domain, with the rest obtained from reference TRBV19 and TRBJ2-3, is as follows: DGGITQSPKYLFRKEGQNVTLSCEQNLNHDAMYWYRQDPGQGLRLIYYSQIVNDFQKGDIAEGYSVSREKKESFPLTVTSAQKNPTAFYLCASSIRGRDTQYFGPGTRLTVL.

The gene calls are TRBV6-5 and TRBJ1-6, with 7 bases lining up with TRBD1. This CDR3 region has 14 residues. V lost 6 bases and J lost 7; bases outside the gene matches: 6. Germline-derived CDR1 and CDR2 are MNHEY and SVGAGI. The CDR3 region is CASRGQTINSPLHF. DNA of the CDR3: TGTGCCAGCAGGGGACAGACAATAAATTCACCCCTCCACTTT.

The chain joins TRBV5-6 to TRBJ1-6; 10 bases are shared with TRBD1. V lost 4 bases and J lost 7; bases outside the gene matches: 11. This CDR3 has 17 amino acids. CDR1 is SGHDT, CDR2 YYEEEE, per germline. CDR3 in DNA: TGTGCCAGCAGCCCTATACGGGGACAGGGGCAAAATTCACCCCTCCACTTT. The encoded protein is CASSPIRGQGQNSPLHF.

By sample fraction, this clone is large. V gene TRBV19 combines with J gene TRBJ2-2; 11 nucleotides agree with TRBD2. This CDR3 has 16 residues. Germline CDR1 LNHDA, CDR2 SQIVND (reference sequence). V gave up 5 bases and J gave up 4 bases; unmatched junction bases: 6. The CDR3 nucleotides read TGTGCCAGTAGTGTTCTAGCGGGGGGTGTCACCGGGGAGCTGTTTTTT. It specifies CASSVLAGGVTGELFF.